This T cell receptor (beta chain) was documented in a study of control samples from healthy donors and cancer patients. Profiled with immunoSEQ multiplex PCR; TCRdb holds only in-frame clones, not every one. The sample yields about 120,000 clones, about 91% seen once. This clone was counted only a few times. Source material: blood. This receptor was obtained from a man between 35 and 55 years old in good health.

CDR3 protein: CASSRGGQRNSPLHF. The CDR3 DNA is TGTGCCAGCAGCCGCGGGGGACAGAGGAATTCACCCCTCCACTTT. V is TRBV3-1 (or the pseudogene TRBV3-2) and J is TRBJ1-6; 7 nucleotides align to TRBD1. The CDR3 sequence is 15 residues long. Trimming removed 4 bases from V and 7 bases from J; junction bases left unmatched: 7. The germline V gene has CDR1 LGHDT and CDR2 YNNKEL (reference sequence).